The rows below give T cell receptor beta chains drawn from one sample of a study of control samples from healthy donors and cancer patients. The method was immunoSEQ multiplex PCR; TCRdb's version includes in-frame clones alone and lacks a portion of them. The table records tens of thousands of clones, approximately 94% of them present only once. Material for sequencing was PBMCs. The source is a woman aged 40 to 50 with lung cancer. Both conserved end residues are part of each CDR3. Fields, in order: clone size, D gene, V gene, J gene, CDR3 protein, CDR3 DNA. The D gene is left open where the match is weak. Size is omitted from some rows. Given values are once, few, many or a class for expanded clones.

>.|.|TRBV5-5|TRBJ1-1
CASSFPLGGGKTEAFF
TGTGCCAGCAGCTTCCCCTTGGGGGGAGGAAAGACTGAAGCTTTCTTT
>.|.|TRBV7-7|TRBJ1-1
CASSPLAGTTEAFF
TGTGCTAGCAGCCCCTTAGCGGGTACCACTGAAGCTTTCTTT
>.|.|TRBV25-1|TRBJ1-6
CASSEYGVSASYNSPLHF
TGTGCCAGCAGTGAATATGGCGTATCGGCCTCCTATAATTCACCCCTCCACTTT
>.|.|TRBV28|TRBJ1-2
CASMGSNYGYTF
TGTGCCAGCATGGGGTCCAACTATGGCTACACCTTC
>.|TRBD1|TRBV6-1|TRBJ1-6
CASSEAGQGHTPLHF
TGTGCCAGCAGTGAAGCTGGACAGGGTCACACACCCCTCCACTTT
>.|.|TRBV7-8|TRBJ2-3
CASSPTGPAYTDTQYF
TGTGCCAGCAGTCCTACCGGCCCTGCCTACACAGATACGCAGTATTTT
>.|TRBD2|TRBV2|TRBJ2-1
CASSEMGLAGGPRNEQFF
TGTGCCAGCAGTGAAATGGGACTAGCGGGGGGGCCTCGGAATGAGCAGTTCTTC
>.|.|TRBV7-3|TRBJ2-5
CASSQGNQETQYF
TGTGCCAGCAGTCAGGGCAACCAAGAGACCCAGTACTTC
>.|TRBD1|TRBV2|TRBJ2-7
CASSENMGTGGKQYF
TGTGCCAGCAGTGAAAATATGGGGACAGGGGGAAAGCAGTACTTC
>.|TRBD2|TRBV7-3|TRBJ2-1
CASSLAGGGNEQFF
TGTGCCAGCAGCTTAGCGGGGGGAGGCAATGAGCAGTTCTTC
>.|.|TRBV3-1/TRBV3-2|TRBJ1-6
CASSQQVAVRSSYNSPLHF
TGTGCCAGCAGCCAGCAAGTCGCCGTACGGAGCTCCTATAATTCACCCCTCCACTTT
>.|.|TRBV11-3|TRBJ1-2
CASSPSNGDSGYTF
TGTGCCAGCAGCCCCTCTAACGGGGACTCAGGCTACACCTTC
>.|.|TRBV2|TRBJ1-4
CASIGWEKLFF
TGTGCCAGCATTGGCTGGGAAAAACTGTTTTTT
>.|TRBD2|TRBV7-3|TRBJ2-3
CASSSPTSGGSTDTQYF
TGTGCCAGCAGCTCGCCGACTAGCGGGGGGAGCACAGATACGCAGTATTTT
>.|.|TRBV6-5|TRBJ2-3
CASSYSLQGGTDTQYF
TGTGCCAGCAGTTACTCTCTGCAGGGTGGGACAGATACGCAGTATTTT
>.|.|TRBV2|TRBJ2-7
CASSAGLSLNEQYF
TGTGCCAGCAGTGCCGGACTCTCGCTCAACGAGCAGTACTTC
>.|TRBD1|TRBV5-4|TRBJ1-2
CASSLGGGRDYGYTF
TGTGCCAGCAGCTTGGGAGGGGGCCGGGACTATGGCTACACCTTC
>.|TRBD2|TRBV3-1/TRBV3-2|TRBJ2-1
CASSQNGASGYNEQFF
TGTGCCAGCAGCCAAAACGGGGCTAGCGGCTACAATGAGCAGTTCTTC
>.|.|TRBV19|TRBJ2-7
CASRGPSYEQYF
TGTGCCAGTAGGGGGCCGTCCTACGAGCAGTACTTC
>.|TRBD1|TRBV19|TRBJ2-2
CASTRGQGAGTGELFF
TGTGCCAGTACACGGGGACAGGGGGCAGGCACCGGGGAACTGTTTTTT
>.|.|TRBV7-2|TRBJ1-5
CASSLQTGSRGNQPQHF
TGTGCCAGCAGCTTACAAACGGGATCGAGGGGGAATCAGCCCCAGCATTTT
>.|.|TRBV5-5|TRBJ2-7
CASSPAVSPSYEQYF
TGTGCCAGCAGCCCGGCGGTCTCTCCCAGCTACGAGCAGTACTTC
>once|.|TRBV19|TRBJ1-1
CASTRTAGTEAFF
TGTGCCAGTACCAGGACAGCGGGGACTGAAGCTTTCTTT
>.|.|TRBV4-1|TRBJ1-5
CASSQQEFNQPQHF
TGCGCCAGCAGCCAACAGGAGTTCAATCAGCCCCAGCATTTT
>.|TRBD1|TRBV5-1|TRBJ1-1
CASSSSGQGNTEAFF
TGCGCCAGCAGCTCGAGCGGACAGGGGAACACTGAAGCTTTCTTT
>.|TRBD1|TRBV27|TRBJ1-4
CASRSTGGFEKLFF
TGTGCCAGCAGGTCAACAGGGGGCTTTGAAAAACTGTTTTTT
>.|.|TRBV13|TRBJ2-3
CASSQGGTHTDTQYF
TGTGCCAGCAGCCAAGGTGGGACGCACACAGATACGCAGTATTTT
>.|.|TRBV3-1/TRBV3-2|TRBJ1-1
CASSQKVNTEAFF
TGTGCCAGCAGCCAGAAAGTGAACACTGAAGCTTTCTTT